The text below deals with one T cell receptor beta chain. Its antigen is still unknown. Assay used: immunoSEQ multiplex PCR; TCRdb lists only in-frame clones, some missing. Of about 130,000 clones listed, about nine tenths are singletons. These data come from a study of T cell responses to AZD1222 COVID-19 vaccine. Overall study findings and caveats: Only five to seven AZD1222 recipients were seropositive at baseline. Donors were largely white British and mainly female; clonal diversity was possibly underestimated.

The V end was cut by 5 bases, the J end by 3 bases, with 8 bases between. This CDR3 is built from 12 residues. Per germline, CDR1 SGHAT and CDR2 FQDESV (reference sequence). Sequences were derived from peripheral blood, sampled on day 0 of AZD1222 vaccination. The rearrangement joins TRBV11-1 to TRBJ2-7; D is unresolved. This TCR was sampled from an adult in good health. CDR3 nucleotides: TGTGCCAGCAGCCAACATCACTACGAGCAGTACTTC. Translating gives CASSQHHYEQYF.